Described below is a single T cell receptor (beta chain) sequence and its context. This entry is derived from a study of blood T cell repertoires in COVID-19. Study information: Nucleic acid was either cDNA or gDNA, and it came from T cells, B-cell-depleted T cells, or PBMCs.

Germline values: CDR1 SGHRS, CDR2 YFSETQ. Trimming stripped 0 bases from V and 1 base from J, with 8 bases between. This CDR3 has 16 amino acids. Original methodology: Reference gene primer amplification gave nucleated cell count estimates. The method was immunoSEQ multiplex PCR; TCRdb's version includes in-frame clones alone and lacks a portion of them. D and trimming were read from the DNA, whereas the V and J calls and clone size are those reported in that table. The table includes about 33,000 clones, 80% to 90% detected once. The chain links TRBV5-1 to TRBJ2-6; D is undetermined. The sequence was collected from a human donor in a cohort sampled during active COVID-19. The sequencing sample was made of peripheral blood. CDR3 region: CASSLALGSGANVLTF. The CDR3 DNA follows: TGCGCCAGCAGCTTGGCCCTAGGATCTGGGGCCAACGTCCTGACTTTC.